Sequencing of this T cell receptor beta chain was carried out in a study of cytomegalovirus exposure and HLA in healthy donors. Study summary: The 120 or so validation repertoires used a platform that matched the one used for the approximately 670 first-cohort repertoires, as a later analysis reported. Whole-study findings and limits: The study listed around 150 cytomegalovirus-associated TCR beta chains.

Clones were read by immunoSEQ multiplex PCR, and TCRdb kept only the in-frame ones, dropping some. Of 150,000 to 200,000 clones in the sample, roughly 91% were seen once. Germline lookup yields CDR1 LNHDA and CDR2 SQIVND (reference sequence). V shed 3 bases and J shed 5 bases, with 13 bases lying between them. The length of the CDR3 is 14 residues. Points on this clone: Its antigen is unknown.

It was the approximately 110-subject validation cohort, separate from the approximately 670-subject first cohort, to which the donors belonged. Material for sequencing was PBMCs. The J gene is TRBJ2-5, the V gene TRBV19; D perhaps matches TRBD1 (6 bases). This sequence originates from a young man in good health and CMV-seropositive. The CDR3 sequence is CASSIQGTYETQYF. The CDR3 DNA reads TGTGCCAGTAGTATTCAGGGGACATATGAGACCCAGTACTTC.